The 11 T cell receptor beta chains listed next were all sequenced from one sample in a study of siplizumab effects on memory and regulatory T cells (dated by TCRdb to between 2018 and 2021). Cells from the mixed lymphocyte reactions were cocultured for approximately six days at 37 degrees C. Libraries were built with the immunoSEQ multiplex PCR assay. TCRdb mirrors the immuneACCESS table, restricted to in-frame sequences. Some clones are absent from its copies; in checked studies, under half trace to an unresolved V gene, and the reason for the others is unknown. The sample records approximately 9,700 clones, 40% to 55% of which are singletons. In total, the top ten clones hold under 25% of the sample. These receptors' targets are unknown. The sequencing sample was made of CFSE-low (dividing) CD4+ T cells sorted from an allogeneic mixed lymphocyte reaction. Receptors were obtained from a human donor in good health; the cells came from an allogeneic mixed lymphocyte reaction.

This clone was counted only a few times. The chain joins TRBV28 to TRBJ2-3; D could derive from TRBD1 or TRBD2 (7 bases each). V was pared by 8 bases and J by 10 bases, with 19 bases between. In germline, CDR1 is MDHEN, CDR2 SYDVKM. The CDR3 runs to 13 residues. The CDR3 nucleotides read TGTGCCAGCTTTGCCCAGGGGGGGTTATCGCAGTATTTT. Protein product: CASFAQGGLSQYF.

In this sample, this clone turned up a few times. In nucleotides, the CDR3 is TGTGCCAGCTCACCGACAGGGGGTGACACTGAAGCTTTCTTT. It translates to CASSPTGGDTEAFF. The chain uses TRBV18 and TRBJ1-1, with 9 nucleotides matching TRBD1. Germline CDR1 KGHSH, CDR2 LQKENI. V gave up 3 bases and J gave up 3 bases; unmatched junction bases: 2. There are 14 residues in the CDR3.

V and J are TRBV18 and TRBJ2-7; D may be TRBD1 (6 bases). The V gene's germline CDR1 is KGHSH and CDR2 LQKENI. Trimming shortened V by 3 bases and J by 6 bases, and 12 bases separated the two germline ends. The CDR3 loop spans 13 amino acids. The CDR3 nucleotides are TGTGCCAGCTCACCGCAGGACAGTTCCGAGCAGTACTTC. Residues: CASSPQDSSEQYF.

The gene calls are TRBV11-2 and TRBJ1-6; D uncertain. This CDR3 spans 13 amino acids. From germline, CDR1 is SGHAT and CDR2 FQNNGV. V was cut by 4 bases and J by 8 bases, with 9 bases left in between. The CDR3 spells CASSSSWDSPLHF. As DNA, the CDR3 is TGTGCCAGCAGCTCGTCGTGGGATTCACCCCTCCACTTT.

The chain has TRBV5-1 and TRBJ1-2; D possibly corresponds to TRBD1 (5 bases). The CDR3 is 14 residues long. V lost 4 bases and J 8 bases, leaving 18 bases between the germline ends. CDR1 and CDR2 from the germline V gene are SGHRS and YFSETQ. The DNA of the CDR3 is TGCGCCAGCAGCCTAACGGCTACAGGTACCGGCTACACCTTC. Translating gives CASSLTATGTGYTF.

The rearrangement joins TRBV19 to TRBJ2-1; D is possibly TRBD1 (6 bases). Germline V gene data show CDR1 as LNHDA and CDR2 as SQIVND (reference sequence). V was pared by 5 bases and J by 12 bases, with 14 bases between. The CDR3 spans 12 residues. The DNA of the CDR3 is TGTGCCAGTAGTCCAACAGGGTTGAGGCAGTTCTTC. Its translation is CASSPTGLRQFF.

The chain recombines TRBV18 with TRBJ1-4; no clear D gene. Looked up from germline, CDR1 is KGHSH and CDR2 is LQKENI. V was cut by 6 bases and J by 11 bases, with 22 bases left in between. The CDR3 has 15 amino acids. CDR3 sequence (DNA): TGTGCCAGCTCGTCAAACCCCGACGAAATGGCGAAACTGTTTTTT. This translates into CASSSNPDEMAKLFF.

This clone was seen a few times. The CDR3 region is CSAQRYEQYF. For the CDR3, the DNA is TGCAGTGCCCAGCGGTACGAGCAGTACTTC. The genes are TRBV20-1 and TRBJ2-7; tentatively, D is TRBD2 (5 bases). V dropped 6 bases and J dropped 4 bases, with 7 bases sitting between them. The germline gives CDR1 DFQATT, CDR2 SNEGSKA (reference sequence). The CDR3 length is 10 residues.

A word on this clone: The DNA is left out, because the CDR3 cannot be placed on it with certainty; the CDR3 is given as TCRdb lists it. V and J are TRBV21-1 and TRBJ2-3; the table names TRBD2, a call not compared with the DNA. TRBV21-1 is recorded as a pseudogene. From its first to its last residue, the CDR3 has 19 amino acids. CDR3 loop: CASSNEVWASGTSTDTQYF.

CDR3 nucleotide sequence: TGTGCCAGCAGTCCTCGCCCGGTCTACGAGCAGTACTTC. Its translation: CASSPRPVYEQYF. This chain uses TRBV28 with TRBJ2-7; D remains unclear. CDR1 and CDR2 from the germline V gene are MDHEN and SYDVKM. This CDR3 is built from 13 residues. V was cut by 5 bases and J by 3 bases, with 11 bases left in between.

This chain connects TRBV18 to TRBJ2-5, with 8 bases fitting TRBD1. J was trimmed by 1 base and V by 5 bases; bases with no gene match: 3. The V gene's germline CDR1 is KGHSH and CDR2 LQKENI. CDR3 length: 14 residues. DNA for the CDR3: TGTGCCAGCTCAGTGGGGACAGGCCAAGAGACCCAGTACTTC. It is translated as CASSVGTGQETQYF.